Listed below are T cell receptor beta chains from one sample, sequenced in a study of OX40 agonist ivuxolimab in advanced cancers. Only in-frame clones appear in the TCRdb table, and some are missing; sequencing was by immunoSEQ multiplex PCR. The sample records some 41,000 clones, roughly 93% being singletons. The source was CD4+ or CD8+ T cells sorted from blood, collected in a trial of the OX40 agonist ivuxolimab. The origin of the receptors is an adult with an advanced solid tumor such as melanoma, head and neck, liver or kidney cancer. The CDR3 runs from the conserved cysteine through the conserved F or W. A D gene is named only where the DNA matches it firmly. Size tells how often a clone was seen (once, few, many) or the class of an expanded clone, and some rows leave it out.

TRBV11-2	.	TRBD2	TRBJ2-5	TGTGCCAGCAGCTCCCGGGGGGGGTTCGAGACCCAGTACTTC	CASSSRGGFETQYF
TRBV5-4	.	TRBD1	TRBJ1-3	TGTGCCAGCAGCTTTCTTTCGGGACAGGGGAGGGTTGCGTTCGGAAACACCATATATTTT	CASSFLSGQGRVAFGNTIYF
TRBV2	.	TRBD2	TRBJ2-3	TGTGCCAGCAGTGAAGGGACTAGCGGGGGCACAGATACGCAGTATTTT	CASSEGTSGGTDTQYF
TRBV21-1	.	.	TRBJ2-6	TGTGCCAGCAGCAGACCTCGAAACGGGACAGGGGGCTTTTGGCTTTCCTCTGGGGCCAACGTCCTGACTTTC	CASSRPRNGTGGFWLSSGANVLTF
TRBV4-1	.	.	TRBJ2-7	TGCGCCAGCAGCCTGTCAGGGGACCTTACCTACGAGCAGTACTTC	CASSLSGDLTYEQYF
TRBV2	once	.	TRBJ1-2	TGTGCCAGCATGCCCGCGACCTATGGCTACACCTTC	CASMPATYGYTF
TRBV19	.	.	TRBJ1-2	TGTGCCAGTAGTATAATTCCGCATGGCTACACCTTC	CASSIIPHGYTF
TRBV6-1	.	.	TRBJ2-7	TGTGCCAGCAGGCAGGGTATGGAGCAGTACTTC	CASRQGMEQYF
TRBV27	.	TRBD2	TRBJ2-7	TGTGCCAGCAGTTTCGGCGGGAGCTACGAGCAGTACTTC	CASSFGGSYEQYF
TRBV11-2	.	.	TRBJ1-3	TGTGCCAGCAGCTTAGGCCAGATCAGATACTCTGGAAACACCATATATTTT	CASSLGQIRYSGNTIYF
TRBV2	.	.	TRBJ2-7	TGTGCCAGCAGGAGTCCCGACAGACTAACCTACGAGCAGTACTTC	CASRSPDRLTYEQYF
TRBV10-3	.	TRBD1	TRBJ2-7	TGTGCCATCGCTAGGACAGGGGGCGCATTCTACGAGCAGTACTTC	CAIARTGGAFYEQYF
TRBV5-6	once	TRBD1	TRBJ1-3	TGTGCCAGCACCGCTGACAGGGCCTCTGGAAACACCATATATTTT	CASTADRASGNTIYF